A selection of T cell receptor beta chains follows, all from one sample in a study of cytomegalovirus exposure and HLA in healthy donors. Measured with immunoSEQ multiplex PCR; TCRdb has only the in-frame clones, and not every one. The table records roughly 110,000 clones, around 76% of them present only once. The source material was PBMCs. These receptors were taken from a young man in good health and CMV-seronegative. The CDR3 runs from the conserved cysteine through the conserved F or W. The D gene is left open where the match is weak. Part of the rows lack a size; the others show once, few, many or a class for expanded clones.

>once|TRBJ2-5|TRBV19|TRBD1
TGTGCCAGTAGTGGACAGGGGAAAGAGACCCAGTACTTC
CASSGQGKETQYF
>.|TRBJ2-4|TRBV6-5|TRBD1
TGTGCCAGCAGTCTCAAAGGGGGCTCTGGCATTCAGTACTTC
CASSLKGGSGIQYF
>.|TRBJ2-1|TRBV5-1|.
TGCGCCAGCAGCTTGGCCCCGCAGGGCTCCTACAATGAGCAGTTCTTC
CASSLAPQGSYNEQFF
>few|TRBJ1-1|TRBV2|TRBD1
TGTGCCAGCGGGGGGAAAGGGACAGGGAATGAAGCTTTCTTT
CASGGKGTGNEAFF
>.|TRBJ1-5|TRBV7-2|TRBD1
TGTGCCAGCAGCCCGCGAACAGGGGTGAGCAATCAGCCCCAGCATTTT
CASSPRTGVSNQPQHF
>.|TRBJ1-2|TRBV15|TRBD1
TGTGCCACCAGCAGAAACCCCGGGACAGGGGGCGAGTATGGCTACACCTTC
CATSRNPGTGGEYGYTF
>once|TRBJ1-5|TRBV4-2|.
TGTGCCAGCAGCCAAGAAGGGCGGGGCTGGGGCAATCAGCCCCAGCATTTT
CASSQEGRGWGNQPQHF
>.|TRBJ2-7|TRBV7-9|TRBD2
TGTGCCAGCAGCTTAGCCACGGGGGGGCAGTACTTC
CASSLATGGQYF
>few|TRBJ1-4|TRBV18|.
TGTGCCAGCTCCCCTACAAGGGGTGGCGAAAAACTGTTTTTT
CASSPTRGGEKLFF
>.|TRBJ1-2|TRBV4-3|.
TGCGCCAGCAGCCAAGATGGGGGAGGAACCTATGGCTACACCTTC
CASSQDGGGTYGYTF
>.|TRBJ2-3|TRBV9|.
TGTGCCAGCAGCGTAGTGGGCTGGGGCGCAGATACGCAGTATTTT
CASSVVGWGADTQYF
>.|TRBJ2-3|TRBV18|TRBD1
TGTGCCAGCTCGCTCGACAGGGGAGATACGCAGTATTTT
CASSLDRGDTQYF
>.|TRBJ2-5|TRBV7-3|TRBD2
TGTGCCAGCAGCTCTAGCGGGGGAAAGGAGACCCAGTACTTC
CASSSSGGKETQYF
>.|TRBJ1-5|TRBV6-5|.
TGTGCCAGCAGTCGCGACCCGGAGGGCAATCAGCCCCAGCATTTT
CASSRDPEGNQPQHF
>.|TRBJ2-1|TRBV7-8|TRBD1
TGTGCCAGCAGCTCCGGACAGGGAGCCCTTGAGGGGCAGTTCTTC
CASSSGQGALEGQFF
>.|TRBJ1-3|TRBV11-2|.
TGTGCCAGCAGCTTCTGGACCCTCTCGGGAATCTCTGGAAACACCATATATTTT
CASSFWTLSGISGNTIYF
>.|TRBJ1-2|TRBV28|TRBD1
TGTGCCAGCAGTTTACACAGGGGGGACTATGGCTACCCCTTC
CASSLHRGDYGYPF
>.|TRBJ2-2|TRBV4-3|TRBD2
TGCGCCAGCAGCCAAGATTCGACTAGCGGGGGTCATGTCGGGGAGCTGTTTTTT
CASSQDSTSGGHVGELFF
>.|TRBJ1-2|TRBV15|.
TGTGCCACCAGCAGGCCCGGACAGACGTATGGCTACACCTTC
CATSRPGQTYGYTF